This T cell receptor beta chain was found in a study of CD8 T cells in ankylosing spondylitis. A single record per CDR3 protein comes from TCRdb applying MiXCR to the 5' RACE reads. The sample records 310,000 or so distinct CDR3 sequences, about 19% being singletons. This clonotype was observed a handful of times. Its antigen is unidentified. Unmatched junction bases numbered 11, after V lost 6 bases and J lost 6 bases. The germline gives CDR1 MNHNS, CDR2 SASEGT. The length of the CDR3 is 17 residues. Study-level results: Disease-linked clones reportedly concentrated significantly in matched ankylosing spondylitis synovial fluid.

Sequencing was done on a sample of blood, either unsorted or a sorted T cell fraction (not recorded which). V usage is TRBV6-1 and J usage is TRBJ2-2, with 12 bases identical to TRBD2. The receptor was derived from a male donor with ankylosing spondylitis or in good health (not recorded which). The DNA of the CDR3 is TGTGCCAGCAGCCAAACCGGGACTAGCGGGCTCGCCGGGGAGCTGTTTTTT. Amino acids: CASSQTGTSGLAGELFF.